These 8 T cell receptor beta chains came from one sample sequenced in a study of blood T cell repertoires in COVID-19. Profiled with immunoSEQ multiplex PCR; TCRdb holds only in-frame clones, not every one. The sample records some 270,000 clones, just under 90% being singletons. Sequences were obtained from PBMCs or T cells enriched from blood (not recorded which). These receptors came from a woman in her fifties or sixties who had recovered from COVID-19.

The gene calls are TRBV5-1 and TRBJ2-1, with 12 bases fitting TRBD2. CDR1 is SGHRS, CDR2 YFSETQ, per germline. Losses at the gene ends were 4 bases for V and 1 base for J; bases not matched to a gene: 18. The CDR3 loop spans 21 amino acids. The CDR3 sequence: CASSRRTGASGRATSYNEQFF. The CDR3, as DNA: TGCGCCAGCAGCCGCAGAACGGGGGCTAGCGGGAGGGCGACGTCCTACAATGAGCAGTTCTTC.

The chain links TRBV7-2 to TRBJ2-4, with D unresolved. CDR1 is SGHTA, CDR2 FQGNSA, per germline. The CDR3 runs to 13 residues. V gave up 6 bases and J gave up 1 base, with 7 bases separating them. The CDR3: CASRLGAKNIQYF. The DNA for the CDR3 is TGTGCCAGCAGGTTGGGCGCCAAAAACATTCAGTACTTC.

The chain links TRBV28 to TRBJ2-6, with D uncertain. CDR1 is MDHEN and CDR2 is SYDVKM in the germline V gene. This CDR3 spans 17 amino acids. Trimming took 6 bases from V and 2 from J, leaving 17 bases between them. CDR3 DNA sequence: TGTGCCAGCAGCCCCCCAATGGCCGCAGCTGGGGCCAACGTCCTGACTTTC. Amino acids: CASSPPMAAAGANVLTF.

The chain is built from TRBV7-6 and TRBJ2-2, with D hard to call. V was trimmed by 6 bases and J by 1 base, leaving 6 bases between them. The germline gives CDR1 SGHVS, CDR2 FNYEAQ. The CDR3 contains 13 residues. The CDR3 loop reads CASSRQNTGELFF. The DNA for the CDR3 is TGTGCCAGCAGTAGACAGAACACCGGGGAGCTGTTTTTT.

This chain links TRBV19 with TRBJ2-5; D not resolved. The CDR3 sequence is 15 residues long. Trimming shortened V by 1 base and J by 7 bases, and 16 bases separated the two germline ends. CDR1 is LNHDA, CDR2 SQIVND, per germline (reference sequence). The CDR3 DNA reads TGTGCCAGTAGTATAGCCCAGGTCCCCCCTCGGACCCAGTACTTC. Amino acids: CASSIAQVPPRTQYF.

The chain couples TRBV19 to TRBJ1-6, with no clear D. Germline V lookup: CDR1 LNHDA, CDR2 SQIVND (reference sequence). The CDR3 length is 15 residues. V lost 7 bases to trimming and J lost 0 bases, with 10 bases between them. CDR3 sequence (DNA): TGTGCCAGTAAGCGGGCAAACTCCTATAATTCACCCCTCCACTTT. It specifies CASKRANSYNSPLHF.

The V gene is TRBV11-3, the J gene TRBJ2-1; no clear D gene. Trimming stripped 1 base from V and 8 bases from J, with 15 bases between. The CDR3 covers 15 residues. The germline CDR1 and CDR2 sequences are SGHNT and YENEEA. The DNA for the CDR3 is TGTGCCAGCAGCTTAGGTTATGTTAGCTGGGATGAGCAGTTCTTC. It yields the protein CASSLGYVSWDEQFF. Variable domain in full (rest from reference TRBV11-3 and TRBJ2-1): EAGVVQSPRYKIIEKKQPVAFWCNPISGHNTLYWYLQNLGQGPELLIRYENEEAVDDSQLPKDRFSAERLKGVDSTLKIQPAELGDSAVYLCASSLGYVSWDEQFFGPGTRLTVL.

This sequence joins TRBV12-3 or TRBV12-4 and TRBJ2-5; 7 bases are a match to TRBD2. The CDR3 is 13 amino acids. V was clipped by 3 bases and J by 4 bases; unmatched bases: 2. CDR3 protein: CASSLAGVETQYF. CDR3 in DNA: TGTGCCAGCAGTTTGGCGGGAGTAGAGACCCAGTACTTC.